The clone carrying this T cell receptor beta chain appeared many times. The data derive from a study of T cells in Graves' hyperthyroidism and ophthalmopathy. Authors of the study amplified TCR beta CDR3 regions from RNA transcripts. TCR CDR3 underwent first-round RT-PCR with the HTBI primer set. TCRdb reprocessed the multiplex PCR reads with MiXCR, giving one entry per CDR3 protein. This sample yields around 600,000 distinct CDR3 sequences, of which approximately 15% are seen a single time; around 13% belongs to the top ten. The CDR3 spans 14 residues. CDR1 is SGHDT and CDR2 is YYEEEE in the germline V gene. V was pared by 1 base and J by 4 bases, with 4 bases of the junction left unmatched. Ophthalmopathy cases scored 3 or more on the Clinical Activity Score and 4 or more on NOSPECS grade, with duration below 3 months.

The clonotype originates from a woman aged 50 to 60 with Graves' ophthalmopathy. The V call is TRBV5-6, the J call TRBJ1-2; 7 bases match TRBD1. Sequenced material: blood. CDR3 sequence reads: CASSLPDRLYGYTF. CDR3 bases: TGTGCCAGCAGCTTGCCGGACAGGCTCTATGGCTACACCTTC.